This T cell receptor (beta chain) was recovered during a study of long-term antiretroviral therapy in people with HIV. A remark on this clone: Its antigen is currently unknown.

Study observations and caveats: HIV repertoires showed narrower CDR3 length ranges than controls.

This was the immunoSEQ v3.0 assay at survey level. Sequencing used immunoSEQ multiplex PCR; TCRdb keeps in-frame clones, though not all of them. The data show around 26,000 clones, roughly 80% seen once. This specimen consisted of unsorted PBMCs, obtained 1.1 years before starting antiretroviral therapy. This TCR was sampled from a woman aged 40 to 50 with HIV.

CDR3 region: CATLLGTSGDTEAFF. DNA for the CDR3: TGTGCCACCCTCCTCGGGACCTCGGGGGACACTGAAGCTTTCTTT. V is TRBV19 and J is TRBJ1-1; tentatively, D is TRBD1 (5 bases). CDR1 and CDR2 from the germline V gene are LNHDA and SQIVND (reference sequence). V was trimmed by 10 bases and J by 3 bases, leaving 21 bases between them. The CDR3 is 15 residues long.